One sample yielded the 9 T cell receptor beta chains listed below, sequenced in a study of shared clonotypes between healthy human individuals. Repertoires were generated with immunoSEQ multiplex PCR, while TCRdb's copy carries only in-frame clones and drops some. The data show fewer than 550,000 clones, with about three quarters seen just once and under 15% held by the top ten. The sequencing input was PBMCs. The receptors shown here come from a woman aged 40-49 years in good health. Some clones in this sample may be carry-over from other donors' samples.

The chain uses TRBV28 and TRBJ2-7; no firm D call. The germline CDR1 and CDR2 sequences are MDHEN and SYDVKM. V lost 6 bases, J lost 6 bases, and 9 bases lay in between. The CDR3 consists of 11 residues. CDR3 DNA: TGTGCCAGCAGCCGTGTGCGCGAGCAGTACTTC. This encodes CASSRVREQYF.

The chain carries TRBV28 and TRBJ2-5, with 8 nucleotides matching TRBD1. CDR3 length: 15 residues. V shed 6 bases and J 1 base; nucleotides not matched to a gene: 7. Germline CDR1 MDHEN, CDR2 SYDVKM. CDR3 in DNA: TGTGCCAGCAGCCCGATCAGGGGGCTCCAAGAGACCCAGTACTTC. Translating it yields CASSPIRGLQETQYF.

The chain is built from TRBV6-6 and TRBJ2-7; D possibly uses TRBD1 or TRBD2 (7 bases each). This CDR3 spans 15 amino acids. Looked up from germline, CDR1 is MNHNY and CDR2 is SVGAGI (reference sequence). Between the trimmed V and J ends, which lost 7 bases and 4 bases, there was a span of 20 bases. Written as DNA, the CDR3 is TGTGCCAGCAACCAGGGGGGGGTTGGACCTTACGAGCAGTACTTC. It yields the protein CASNQGGVGPYEQYF.

This clone was counted many times. The V call is TRBV9, the J call TRBJ2-1, with 14 bases aligning to TRBD2. Germline V gene sequence: CDR1 SGDLS, CDR2 YYNGEE. The V and J ends lost 4 bases and 4 bases, in that order; junction bases with no gene match: 10. There are 18 residues in the CDR3. The CDR3 DNA sequence: TGTGCCAGCAGCACGGGGACTAGCGGGAGAGGGGGGTACAATGAGCAGTTCTTC. Amino acids: CASSTGTSGRGGYNEQFF.

The chain links TRBV18 to TRBJ1-2; perhaps TRBD1 as D (5 bases). Deletions cut 2 bases from V and 2 bases from J, with 12 bases between. The germline CDR1 and CDR2 sequences are KGHSH and LQKENI. The CDR3 is 15 amino acids. This chain's CDR3 is CASSPDVGTNYGYTF. The CDR3 region has the DNA TGTGCCAGCTCACCAGACGTAGGGACGAACTATGGCTACACCTTC.

The chain uses TRBV5-6 and TRBJ2-5; D is unclear. The CDR3 runs to 15 residues. V lost 4 bases to trimming and J lost 4 bases, with 17 bases between them. The germline CDR1 and CDR2 sequences are SGHDT and YYEEEE. The CDR3 loop reads CASSQPIVGGETQYF. CDR3 DNA: TGTGCCAGCAGCCAGCCCATAGTGGGCGGAGAGACCCAGTACTTC.

Details on this clone: This same CDR3 is encoded by further DNA sequences in the sample. The genes are TRBV29-1 and TRBJ2-6, with D unresolved. The V gene lost 5 bases and the J gene lost 2 bases, with 7 bases spanning the gap. The CDR3 loop spans 13 amino acids. Germline assignment: CDR1 SQVTM and CDR2 ANQGSEA. CDR3 coding DNA: TGCAGCGTTCCGGTGGCTGGGGCCAACGTCCTGACTTTC. Protein product: CSVPVAGANVLTF.

The V gene is TRBV15, the J gene TRBJ2-3, with 7 positions matching TRBD2. Germline loops: CDR1 LNHNV, CDR2 YYDKDF (reference sequence). This CDR3 is built from 16 residues. With 3 bases clipped from V and 0 bases from J, the junction kept 6 bases outside the gene matches. The CDR3 here is CATSRTLATSTDTQYF. In DNA form, the CDR3 reads TGTGCCACCAGCAGGACACTAGCGACTAGCACAGATACGCAGTATTTT.

The chain has TRBV28 and TRBJ2-1; 12 positions agree with TRBD2. The CDR3 consists of 14 residues. Germline CDR1 reads MDHEN; CDR2 reads SYDVKM. V was pared by 3 bases and J by 6 bases, with 0 bases of the junction left unmatched. The DNA for the CDR3 is TGTGCCAGCAGTTTGACTAGCGGGAGCAATGAGCAGTTCTTC. It translates to CASSLTSGSNEQFF.